What follows is one T cell receptor (beta chain) and its context. As yet, its antigen is unknown. This record comes from a study of a mutant IDH1 vaccine in newly diagnosed glioma. Data came from immunoSEQ multiplex PCR; TCRdb stores just in-frame clones and leaves some out. The sample consists of tens of thousands of clones, approximately 81% of them appearing once. Time point given: week 35, safety follow-up. Each vaccine dose was 300 ug of mutant IDH1 20-mer peptide, with topical imiquimod. This CDR3 has 16 residues. Germline values: CDR1 LNHDA, CDR2 SQIVND (reference sequence). V was clipped by 4 bases and J by 10 bases, with 23 bases between them.

The sequence derives from a man younger than 40 with glioma. Source: PBMCs, taken from a glioma patient whose treatment included an IDH1 peptide vaccine. This sequence joins TRBV19 and TRBJ2-1; perhaps TRBD1 as D (6 bases). The CDR3 nucleotides are TGTGCCAGTAGTAAACAAATGGGACCCCAGGGGCTAGAGCAGTTCTTC. It translates to CASSKQMGPQGLEQFF.